One sample yielded the 17 T cell receptor beta chains listed below, sequenced in a study of response to subunit inactivated influenza vaccine. TCRdb independently ran MiXCR on the RT-PCR reads; one entry per CDR3 protein. The data contain 800,000 or so distinct CDR3 sequences, around 21% of them singletons. The sequencing used PBMCs from blood, collected more than 4 days after vaccination. The receptors shown here come from a man aged 50 or older who received an inactivated influenza vaccine.

The genes are TRBV20-1 and TRBJ2-5, with TRBD2 matching 7 bases. The CDR3 spans 13 residues. The ends lost 3 bases at V and 5 bases at J; junction bases unmatched: 6. Looked up from germline, CDR1 is DFQATT and CDR2 is SNEGSKA (reference sequence). The DNA for the CDR3 is TGCAGTGCTAGGGGAGCCGGGAGGGAGACCCAGTACTTC. Its translation is CSARGAGRETQYF.

In this sample, this clonotype turned up a few times. V and J are TRBV20-1 and TRBJ2-1; a possible D gene is TRBD2 (5 bases). The CDR3 has 11 amino acids. Germline loops: CDR1 DFQATT, CDR2 SNEGSKA (reference sequence). Trimming shortened V by 5 bases and J by 9 bases, and 11 bases separated the two germline ends. CDR3 DNA: TGCAGTGCTGCTAGCAACCGTGAGCAGTTCTTC. As protein: CSAASNREQFF.

The rearrangement joins TRBV6-5 to TRBJ1-6; tentative D call: TRBD1 (6 bases). Trimming left V 0 bases short and J 8 bases short, with 14 bases between. CDR3 length: 16 amino acids. CDR1 and CDR2 from the germline V gene are MNHEY and SVGAGI. The CDR3 reads CASSYSMGHGDSPLHF. Written as DNA, the CDR3 is TGTGCCAGCAGTTACTCCATGGGACATGGTGATTCACCCCTCCACTTT.

This chain connects TRBV28 to TRBJ2-7; D is unresolved. The CDR3 contains 14 residues. Deletions cut 5 bases from V and 3 bases from J, with 14 bases between. Germline CDR1 and CDR2: MDHEN and SYDVKM. The CDR3 sequence is CASSTRYFHYEQYF. In DNA, the CDR3 is TGTGCCAGCAGTACCCGGTACTTTCACTACGAGCAGTACTTC.

The chain recombines TRBV5-1 with TRBJ2-5; 10 bases fit TRBD2. Trimming took 8 bases from V and 5 from J; bases not matched to a gene: 12. The CDR3 runs to 15 residues. CDR1 is SGHRS and CDR2 is YFSETQ in the germline V gene. The CDR3 sequence: CASSSGRSRGETQYF. The DNA of the CDR3 is TGCGCCAGTAGTAGCGGGAGGTCTCGGGGTGAGACCCAGTACTTC.

This clonotype came up a few times. The chain recombines TRBV12-3 or TRBV12-4 with TRBJ1-1, with D possibly matching TRBD1 (6 bases). The V end was cut by 5 bases, the J end by 0 bases, with 13 bases between. The CDR3 is 15 amino acids. CDR3 nucleotides: TGTGCCAGCAGTCAACAGGGTCCTCTGAACACTGAAGCTTTCTTT. Translating it yields CASSQQGPLNTEAFF.

This clonotype appeared many times. The chain carries TRBV5-1 and TRBJ2-3; 7 bases are a match to TRBD1. J lost 4 bases, V lost 0 bases, and 5 bases had no gene match. CDR3 length: 15 residues. Germline assignment: CDR1 SGHRS and CDR2 YFSETQ. The DNA of the CDR3 is TGCGCCAGCAGCTTGGGACAGGGTAGGGCAGATACGCAGTATTTT. Amino acids: CASSLGQGRADTQYF.

This clonotype was seen a handful of times. This sequence joins TRBV6-1 and TRBJ2-4; weak D call: TRBD2 (6 bases). CDR1 is MNHNS, CDR2 SASEGT, per germline. CDR3 length: 14 residues. The V gene lost 10 bases and the J gene lost 8 bases, with 21 bases spanning the gap. Here the CDR3 DNA reads TGTGCCACCAGCGCCCTATCCCCGGGAGACATTCAGTACTTC. Translated, it gives CATSALSPGDIQYF.

Only a few counts were recorded for this clonotype. This chain connects TRBV7-9 to TRBJ2-7; D is possibly TRBD1 or TRBD2 (5 bases each). This CDR3 contains 14 residues. V lost 5 bases and J lost 3, with 14 bases in between. Germline V gives CDR1 SEHNR, CDR2 FQNEAQ (reference sequence). The CDR3 sequence is CASSTSGTFYEQYF. CDR3 nucleotides: TGTGCCAGCAGCACCTCCGGGACCTTCTACGAGCAGTACTTC.

This clonotype was observed many times. A read error may account for a junction end that differs from germline. This chain connects TRBV12-3 or TRBV12-4 to TRBJ2-1, with 7 positions matching TRBD1. The CDR3 spans 15 residues. The CDR3 is CASSNGQATYTEQFF. CDR3 coding DNA: TGTGCCAGCAGTAACGGACAGGCAACCTACACTGAGCAGTTCTTC.

This clonotype has a count of ten or more. The V and J genes are TRBV7-9 and TRBJ1-1; TRBD1 is a possible D gene (5 bases). V was cut by 5 bases and J by 0 bases, with 10 bases left in between. Germline lookup yields CDR1 SEHNR and CDR2 FQNEAQ (reference sequence). The CDR3 has 14 amino acids. CDR3 bases: TGTGCCAGCAGCCCCGGGACGGTGAACACTGAAGCTTTCTTT. The encoded protein is CASSPGTVNTEAFF.

This clonotype was seen ten or more times. The chain combines TRBV3-1 with TRBJ1-2; 7 bases align to TRBD1. J lost 8 bases, V lost 3 bases, and 6 bases had no gene match. Germline-derived CDR1 and CDR2 are LGHDT and YNNKEL (reference sequence). CDR3 length: 13 amino acids. The CDR3: CASSQTGMDGYTF. The CDR3, as DNA: TGTGCCAGCAGCCAGACAGGGATGGACGGCTACACCTTC.

At least ten counts were recorded for this clonotype. The genes are TRBV12-3 or TRBV12-4 and TRBJ1-1, with TRBD1 identical over 7 bases. Trimming took 7 bases from V and 9 from J; bases not matched to a gene: 14. The CDR3 runs to 14 residues. The CDR3 DNA follows: TGTGCCAGCACCCAGAGGCCCGGGACAGAACAAGCTTTCTTT. Translating it yields CASTQRPGTEQAFF.

This rearrangement joins TRBV30 to TRBJ2-1; tentatively, D is TRBD1 (5 bases). This CDR3 comprises 11 residues. The germline gives CDR1 GTSNPN, CDR2 SVGIG (reference sequence). V lost 7 bases, J lost 4 bases, and 8 bases lay in between. CDR3 in amino acids: CALTVYNEQFF. The CDR3 DNA reads as TGTGCCTTGACAGTTTACAATGAGCAGTTCTTC.

This clonotype turned up a few times. J is TRBJ1-1 and V is TRBV5-1, with 7 nucleotides matching TRBD1. Germline V gene sequence: CDR1 SGHRS, CDR2 YFSETQ. V shed 0 bases, J shed 1 base, and the junction held 6 bases outside the gene matches. The CDR3 is 16 residues long. As DNA, the CDR3 is TGCGCCAGCAGCTTGGATGGAGGGACAGCGAACACTGAAGCTTTCTTT. Protein: CASSLDGGTANTEAFF. Full variable domain (outside the CDR3, taken from reference TRBV5-1 and TRBJ1-1): KAGVTQTPRYLIKTRGQQVTLSCSPISGHRSVSWYQQTPGQGLQFLFEYFSETQRNKGNFPGRFSGRQFSNSRSEMNVSTLELGDSALYLCASSLDGGTANTEAFFGQGTRLTVV.

The chain joins TRBV12-3 or TRBV12-4 to TRBJ2-2; maybe TRBD2 (6 bases). The CDR3 covers 16 residues. Trimming took off 4 bases at V and 6 bases at J, with 18 bases between the two ends. CDR3 residues: CASSYQWGVLAGELFF. The CDR3, as DNA: TGTGCCAGCAGTTACCAGTGGGGGGTTTTGGCCGGGGAGCTGTTTTTT.

In its sample, this clonotype was seen once. The V gene is TRBV10-3, the J gene TRBJ2-7; D may correspond to TRBD1 or TRBD2 (8 bases each). Germline loops: CDR1 ENHRY, CDR2 SYGVKD. Trimming pared 10 bases from V and 8 bases from J, leaving 21 bases between. The CDR3 covers 13 residues. CDR3: CATGGGQVNQQYF. In DNA, the CDR3 is TGTGCCACGGGGGGGGGACAGGTCAATCAGCAGTACTTC.